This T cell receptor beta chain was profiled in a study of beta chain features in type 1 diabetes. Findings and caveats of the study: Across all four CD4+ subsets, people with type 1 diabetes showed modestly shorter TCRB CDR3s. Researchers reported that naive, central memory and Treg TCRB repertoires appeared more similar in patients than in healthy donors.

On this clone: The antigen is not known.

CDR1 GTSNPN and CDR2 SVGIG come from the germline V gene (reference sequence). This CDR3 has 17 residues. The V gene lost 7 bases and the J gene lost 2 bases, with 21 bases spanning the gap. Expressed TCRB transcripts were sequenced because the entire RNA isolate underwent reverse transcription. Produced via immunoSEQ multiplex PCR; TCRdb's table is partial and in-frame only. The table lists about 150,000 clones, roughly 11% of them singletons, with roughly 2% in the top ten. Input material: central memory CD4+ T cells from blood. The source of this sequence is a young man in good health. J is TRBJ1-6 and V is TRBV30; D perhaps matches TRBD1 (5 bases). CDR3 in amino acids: CASPLGTGQAYNSPLHF. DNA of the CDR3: TGTGCCTCCCCTCTCGGAACGGGGCAGGCCTATAATTCACCCCTCCACTTT.